These 14 T cell receptor beta chains were all obtained from the same sample, sequenced in a study of cytomegalovirus exposure and HLA in healthy donors. The PCR made use of 60 Vbeta and 13 Jbeta primers. The protocol was immunoSEQ multiplex PCR, while the TCRdb copy is restricted to in-frame clones and leaves out a portion. Listed are tens of thousands of clones; around 5% falls within the top ten. Sequencing was done on a sample of PBMCs. Source of these receptors: a woman aged 40 to 50 in good health and CMV-seropositive.

J is TRBJ2-3 and V is TRBV29-1; D not resolved. The ends were cut back, 6 bases at V and 1 base at J, with 14 bases in the middle. Germline-derived CDR1 and CDR2 are SQVTM and ANQGSEA. The CDR3 loop spans 14 amino acids. The CDR3 loop reads CSVLQRRRTDTQYF. The CDR3 DNA reads as TGCAGCGTCCTTCAACGGAGACGCACAGATACGCAGTATTTT.

The rearrangement links TRBV27 to TRBJ2-7, with 12 bases matching TRBD2. V shed 3 bases, J shed 4 bases, and the junction held 7 bases outside the gene matches. Germline V gene sequence: CDR1 MNHEY, CDR2 SMNVEV (reference sequence). The CDR3 has 16 residues. As DNA, the CDR3 is TGTGCCAGCAGTTTTTACGGACTAGCGGGGAGGTACGAGCAGTACTTC. This sequence encodes CASSFYGLAGRYEQYF.

The CDR3 bases are TGTGCCAGCAGTTTATTCGCAGTAGCGGGAGTAAAGAACACCGGGGAGCTGTTTTTT. Protein: CASSLFAVAGVKNTGELFF. The chain is built from TRBV27 and TRBJ2-2, with TRBD2 identical over 9 bases. Germline-derived CDR1 and CDR2 are MNHEY and SMNVEV (reference sequence). V shed 1 base, J shed 1 base, and the junction held 10 bases outside the gene matches. This CDR3 has 19 amino acids.

The CDR3 is CASSPDLNTGELFF. CDR3 DNA: TGTGCCAGCAGCCCGGACTTAAACACCGGGGAGCTGTTTTTT. The chain links TRBV7-9 to TRBJ2-2, with D perhaps TRBD2 (5 bases). Germline-derived CDR1 and CDR2 are SEHNR and FQNEAQ (reference sequence). The CDR3 contains 14 residues. Trimming left V 5 bases short and J 2 bases short, with 9 bases between.

The genes are TRBV9 and TRBJ2-2; D perhaps matches TRBD1 (5 bases). CDR1 and CDR2 from the germline V gene are SGDLS and YYNGEE. V lost 10 bases and J lost 3, with 34 bases in between. There are 20 residues in the CDR3. CDR3 protein: CAHSPNHIKNRQGYTGELFF. CDR3 nucleotides: TGTGCCCACTCCCCCAACCACATCAAAAATCGGCAGGGTTACACCGGGGAGCTGTTTTTT. Looking up the rest from reference TRBV9 and TRBJ2-2 gives the full variable domain: DSGVTQTPKHLITATGQRVTLRCSPRSGDLSVYWYQQSLDQGLQFLIQYYNGEERAKGNILERFSAQQFPDLHSELNLSSLELGDSALYFCAHSPNHIKNRQGYTGELFFGEGSRLTVL.

The chain carries TRBV6-4 and TRBJ2-2; D remains ambiguous. CDR1 and CDR2 from the germline V gene are MRHNA and SNTAGT. Trimming pared 0 bases from V and 0 bases from J, leaving 5 bases between. The CDR3 is made up of 15 amino acids. The CDR3 DNA follows: TGTGCCAGCAGTGACTCGACATCGAACACCGGGGAGCTGTTTTTT. Translating gives CASSDSTSNTGELFF.

The chain joins TRBV2 to TRBJ2-7; 7 bases agree with TRBD2. J gave up 2 bases and V 2 bases, and 6 bases lay outside the gene matches. The CDR3 has 15 amino acids. Per germline, CDR1 SNHLY and CDR2 FYNNEI. CDR3: CASSELQAGTYEQYF. The CDR3 DNA sequence: TGTGCCAGCAGTGAACTGCAAGCGGGGACCTACGAGCAGTACTTC.

The V call is TRBV4-1, the J call TRBJ2-2; 9 positions agree with TRBD2. CDR3 length: 16 amino acids. V lost 0 bases to trimming and J lost 6 bases; unmatched junction nucleotides: 5. Germline CDR1 reads MGHRA; CDR2 reads YSYEKL. The CDR3 protein is CASSQETPSGAGELFF. CDR3 DNA: TGCGCCAGCAGCCAAGAAACCCCTAGCGGGGCCGGGGAGCTGTTTTTT.

The chain has TRBV10-3 and TRBJ1-5; unclear D gene. There are 13 residues in the CDR3. CDR1 is ENHRY, CDR2 SYGVKD, per germline. Trimming took 3 bases from V and 7 from J, leaving 10 bases between them. The CDR3 DNA reads as TGTGCCATCAGTGATTCGAAACTCCAGCCCCAGCATTTT. This gives the protein CAISDSKLQPQHF.

The V call is TRBV6-6, the J call TRBJ1-5, with 7 bases matching TRBD1. The CDR3 spans 14 residues. The junction had 8 bases not matched to a gene; V was cut back by 6 bases and J by 6 bases. CDR1 and CDR2 (germline): MNHNY, SVGAGI (reference sequence). The CDR3 is CASRPGQVIQPQHF. The CDR3, as DNA: TGTGCCAGCAGACCTGGACAGGTTATTCAGCCCCAGCATTTT.

The CDR3 loop is CASSPVGLRMEGETREAFF. DNA of the CDR3: TGTGCCAGCAGCCCCGTGGGACTACGTATGGAAGGGGAAACTCGTGAAGCTTTCTTT. This chain uses TRBV11-2 with TRBJ1-1; D is possibly TRBD1 (5 bases). Germline CDR1 reads SGHAT; CDR2 reads FQNNGV. V lost 5 bases, J lost 7 bases, and 32 bases lay in between. This CDR3 comprises 19 residues.

This rearrangement joins TRBV7-6 to TRBJ2-7; 13 nucleotides match TRBD2. CDR3 size: 19 residues. From germline, CDR1 is SGHVS and CDR2 FNYEAQ. V shed 4 bases and J 5 bases; nucleotides not matched to a gene: 17. The CDR3 DNA sequence: TGTGCCAGCAGCTCGGAACTAGCGGGGGGGGCACCACCTACCAACGAGCAGTACTTC. This translates into CASSSELAGGAPPTNEQYF. Full variable domain (outside the CDR3, taken from reference TRBV7-6 and TRBJ2-7): GAGVSQSPRYKVTKRGQDVALRCDPISGHVSLYWYRQALGQGPEFLTYFNYEAQQDKSGLPNDRFSAERPEGSISTLTIQRTEQRDSAMYRCASSSELAGGAPPTNEQYFGPGTRLTVT.

The gene calls are TRBV30 and TRBJ1-4; D is possibly TRBD1 (5 bases). Per germline, CDR1 GTSNPN and CDR2 SVGIG (reference sequence). Deletions cut 4 bases from V and 6 bases from J, with 15 bases between. The CDR3 totals 14 residues. In nucleotides, the CDR3 is TGTGCCTGGACTAAGGGGATCACGGATGAAAAACTGTTTTTT. Its translation: CAWTKGITDEKLFF.

V usage is TRBV7-8 and J usage is TRBJ2-5; D gene ambiguous. The CDR3 loop spans 14 amino acids. Germline CDR1 SGHVS, CDR2 FQNEAQ. Trimming shortened V by 7 bases and J by 1 base, and 13 bases separated the two germline ends. The CDR3 is CASTYMAAQETQYF. CDR3 nucleotides: TGTGCCAGCACCTACATGGCGGCCCAAGAGACCCAGTACTTC.